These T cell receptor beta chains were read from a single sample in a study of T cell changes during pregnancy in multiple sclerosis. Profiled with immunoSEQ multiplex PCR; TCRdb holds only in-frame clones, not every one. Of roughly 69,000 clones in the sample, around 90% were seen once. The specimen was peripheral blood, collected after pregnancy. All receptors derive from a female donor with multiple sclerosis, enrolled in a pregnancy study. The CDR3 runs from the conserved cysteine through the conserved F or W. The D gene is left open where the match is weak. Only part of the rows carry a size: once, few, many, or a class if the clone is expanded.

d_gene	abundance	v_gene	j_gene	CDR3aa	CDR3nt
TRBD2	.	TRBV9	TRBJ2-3	CASSVLAGEVPVGQYF	TGTGCCAGCAGCGTATTAGCGGGAGAGGTCCCTGTTGGGCAGTATTTT
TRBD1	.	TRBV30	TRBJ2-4	CAWATRDRLAKNIQYF	TGTGCCTGGGCCACCCGGGACAGACTAGCCAAAAACATTCAGTACTTC
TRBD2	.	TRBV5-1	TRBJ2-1	CASSLAPGGDNEQFF	TGCGCCAGCAGCTTGGCGCCGGGAGGCGATAATGAGCAGTTCTTC
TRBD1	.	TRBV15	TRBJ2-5	CATSRVGDRGQETQYF	TGTGCCACCAGCAGAGTGGGAGACAGGGGGCAAGAGACCCAGTACTTC
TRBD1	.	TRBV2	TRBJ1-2	CASSGGTASNYGYTF	TGTGCCAGCAGTGGGGGGACAGCCAGTAACTATGGCTACACCTTC
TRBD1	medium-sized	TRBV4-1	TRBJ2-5	CASSQDRDRQQETQYF	TGCGCCAGCAGCCAAGATCGGGACAGACAACAAGAGACCCAGTACTTC
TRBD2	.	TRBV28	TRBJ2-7	CASSLRGTSGSYEQYF	TGTGCCAGCAGTTTAAGGGGGACTAGCGGATCCTACGAGCAGTACTTC
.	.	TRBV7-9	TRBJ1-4	CASSPPGRPRGEKLFF	TGTGCCAGCAGCCCCCCGGGCCGCCCAAGGGGTGAAAAACTGTTTTTT
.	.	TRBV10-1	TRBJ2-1	CASSEWLGNEQFF	TGCGCCAGCAGTGAGTGGCTTGGCAATGAGCAGTTCTTC
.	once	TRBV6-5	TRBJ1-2	CASSYSMSGYGYTF	TGTGCCAGCAGTTACTCGATGTCCGGGTACGGCTACACCTTC
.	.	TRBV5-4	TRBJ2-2	CASSLVQGKTGELFF	TGTGCCAGCAGCTTGGTCCAGGGGAAAACCGGGGAGCTGTTTTTT
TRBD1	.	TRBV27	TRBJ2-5	CASSSTRQGTETQYF	TGTGCCAGCAGTTCAACTAGACAGGGGACAGAGACCCAGTACTTC
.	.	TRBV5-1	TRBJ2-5	CASSSTDQETQYF	TGCGCCAGCAGCTCGACAGACCAAGAGACCCAGTACTTC